The clone carrying this T cell receptor beta chain was seen more than once but under ten times. Its antigen is still unknown. The sample comes from a study of beta chain features in type 1 diabetes. Study conclusions and caveats: In type 1 diabetes patients, VDJ junctions had fewer insertions; deletions at these junctions were more frequent.

Germline trimming cut 4 bases from V and 2 bases from J; bases unmatched to any gene: 7. Germline-derived CDR1 and CDR2 are SEHNR and FQNEAQ (reference sequence). The CDR3 is 17 amino acids. Expressed TCRB transcripts were sequenced after all isolated RNA was converted to cDNA. TCRdb keeps only in-frame clones here, not all; method: immunoSEQ multiplex PCR. The repertoire holds under 900,000 clones, with about a sixth as singletons. The sequenced sample consisted of naive CD4+ T cells from blood. This rearrangement joins TRBV7-9 to TRBJ2-1; 11 bases align to TRBD2. This TCR derives from a woman under 30 in good health. CDR3 DNA sequence: TGTGCCAGCAGCTCGAACCCACTAGCGGGAGCCTACAATGAGCAGTTCTTC. Encoded protein: CASSSNPLAGAYNEQFF.